This record looks at one TCR beta chain sequence and its context. The antigen is not known. TCRdb re-called the 5' RACE reads, yielding one record per CDR3 amino acid sequence without DNA. The sample's table shows around 400,000 distinct CDR3 sequences. Germline CDR1 reads SGHTA; CDR2 reads FQGNSA. The CDR3 sequence is 14 residues long. This entry belongs to a study of monozygotic twins with inflammatory bowel disease. Regarding the study as a whole: Fewer shared clonotypes with others were found in IBD patients than in healthy twins, especially with disease activity.

Specimen: blood. The V call is TRBV7-2, the J call TRBJ1-1; TCRdb's assignment of TRBD1 cannot be checked, as there is no DNA. The source is a human donor with ulcerative colitis or Crohn's disease, or a healthy co-twin of an affected twin (not recorded which). The CDR3 loop is CASSPDRAFTEAFF. The full variable domain, in which reference TRBV7-2 and TRBJ1-1 provide the parts outside the CDR3, is GAGVSQSPSNKVTEKGKDVELRCDPISGHTALYWYRQSLGQGLEFLIYFQGNSAPDKSGLPSDRFSAERTGGSVSTLTIQRTQQEDSAVYLCASSPDRAFTEAFFGQGTRLTVV.